The 8 T cell receptor beta chains in this list originate from one sample, sequenced in a study of shared clonotypes between healthy human individuals. Profiling relied on immunoSEQ multiplex PCR, and the TCRdb table lists in-frame clones only, not all of them. The table records roughly 500,000 clones, 95% to 96% of them present only once. The specimen was naive CD4+ T cells sorted from blood. Subset indicated: CD45RA+ positively selected. These receptors came from a woman in her 30s in good health.

The rearrangement joins TRBV7-8 to TRBJ2-1, with D uncertain. Trimming removed 1 base from V and 0 bases from J, with 10 bases in between. Germline CDR1 reads SGHVS; CDR2 reads FQNEAQ. The CDR3 length is 16 residues. CDR3 in amino acids: CASSLETLSSYNEQFF. In DNA form, the CDR3 reads TGTGCCAGCAGCTTAGAGACTTTGAGCTCCTACAATGAGCAGTTCTTC. The entire variable domain, with the rest obtained from reference TRBV7-8 and TRBJ2-1, is as follows: GAGVSQSPRYKVAKRGQDVALRCDPISGHVSLFWYQQALGQGPEFLTYFQNEAQLDKSGLPSDRFFAERPEGSVSTLKIQRTQQEDSAVYLCASSLETLSSYNEQFFGPGTRLTVL.

The chain couples TRBV28 to TRBJ2-1; D unclear. The CDR3 is 14 amino acids. CDR1 is MDHEN, CDR2 SYDVKM, per germline. V was clipped by 5 bases and J by 8 bases, with 16 bases between them. The CDR3 DNA is TGTGCCAGCAGTGCCCGTTCGTTTGGAGATGAGCAGTTCTTC. This gives the protein CASSARSFGDEQFF. The full variable domain, completed using reference TRBV28 and TRBJ2-1, is DVKVTQSSRYLVKRTGEKVFLECVQDMDHENMFWYRQDPGLGLRLIYFSYDVKMKEKGDIPEGYSVSREKKERFSLILESASTNQTSMYLCASSARSFGDEQFFGPGTRLTVL.

V and J are TRBV11-2 and TRBJ1-2; D is perhaps TRBD1 (5 bases). The CDR3 totals 15 residues. Germline CDR1 is SGHAT and CDR2 is FQNNGV. V dropped 5 bases and J dropped 4 bases, with 17 bases sitting between them. The chain's CDR3 is CASSQRVGVLYGYTF. CDR3 coding DNA: TGTGCCAGCAGCCAAAGGGTGGGGGTTCTCTATGGCTACACCTTC.

The genes are TRBV30 and TRBJ2-5; D possibly corresponds to TRBD1 (5 bases). From germline, CDR1 is GTSNPN and CDR2 SVGIG (reference sequence). V was clipped by 0 bases and J by 2 bases, with 13 bases between them. This CDR3 has 15 amino acids. This CDR3 reads CAWSVRWGFQETQYF. The CDR3 DNA is TGTGCCTGGAGTGTAAGGTGGGGCTTTCAAGAGACCCAGTACTTC.

This clone was found once. The CDR3 protein is CASSTRGSAYEQYF. CDR3 nucleotides: TGTGCCAGCAGCACCCGGGGTAGCGCCTACGAGCAGTACTTC. The rearrangement links TRBV11-2 to TRBJ2-7, with D perhaps matching TRBD2 (5 bases). V shed 5 bases and J shed 2 bases, with 13 bases lying between them. Germline-derived CDR1 and CDR2 are SGHAT and FQNNGV. The CDR3 extends over 14 amino acids.

The V and J genes are TRBV5-6 and TRBJ2-1; D uncertain. This CDR3 is 16 amino acids long. Germline values: CDR1 SGHDT, CDR2 YYEEEE. The germline V and J ends were trimmed by 0 bases and 0 bases, with 10 bases remaining between them. CDR3 bases: TGTGCCAGCAGCTTGGTTGGCAAGAGCTCCTACAATGAGCAGTTCTTC. It is translated as CASSLVGKSSYNEQFF.

The chain links TRBV4-1 to TRBJ1-2; no definite D call. The germline V gene has CDR1 MGHRA and CDR2 YSYEKL. The V gene lost 1 base and the J gene lost 0 bases, with 15 bases spanning the gap. The CDR3 spans 17 residues. In nucleotides, the CDR3 is TGCGCCAGCAGCCAAGTTGGACGGGGTAGAACTAACTATGGCTACACCTTC. It is translated as CASSQVGRGRTNYGYTF.

This chain connects TRBV27 to TRBJ1-4; D is possibly TRBD1 (5 bases). CDR1 and CDR2 from the germline V gene are MNHEY and SMNVEV (reference sequence). The CDR3 spans 15 residues. V shed 2 bases and J shed 0 bases, with 7 bases lying between them. DNA for the CDR3: TGTGCCAGCAGTTTACAAGGGGCAACTAATGAAAAACTGTTTTTT. Translated: CASSLQGATNEKLFF.